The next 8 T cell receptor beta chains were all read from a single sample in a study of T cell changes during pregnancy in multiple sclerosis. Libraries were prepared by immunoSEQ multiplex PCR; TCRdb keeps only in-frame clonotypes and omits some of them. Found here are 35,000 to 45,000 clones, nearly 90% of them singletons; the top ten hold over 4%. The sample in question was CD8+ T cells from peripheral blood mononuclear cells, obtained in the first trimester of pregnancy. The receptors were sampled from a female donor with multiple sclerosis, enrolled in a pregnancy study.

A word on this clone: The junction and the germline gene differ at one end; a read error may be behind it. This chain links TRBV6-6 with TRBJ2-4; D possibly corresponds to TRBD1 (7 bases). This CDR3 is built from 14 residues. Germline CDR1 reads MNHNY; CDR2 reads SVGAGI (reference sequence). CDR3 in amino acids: CASSYSRRGDMQYF. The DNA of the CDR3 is TGTGCCAGCAGTTACTCGCGCAGGGGGGACATGCAGTACTTC.

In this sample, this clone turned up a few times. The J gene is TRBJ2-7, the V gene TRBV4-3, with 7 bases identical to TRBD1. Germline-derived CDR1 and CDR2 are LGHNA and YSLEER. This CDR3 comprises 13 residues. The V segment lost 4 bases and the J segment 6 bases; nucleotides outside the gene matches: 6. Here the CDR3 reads CASSPARGFEQYF. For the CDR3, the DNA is TGCGCCAGCAGCCCGGCCAGGGGGTTCGAGCAGTACTTC.

Here the CDR3 DNA reads TGCAGCGTTTGGACAGGGGGCGGCTACGAGCAGTACTTC. Its protein product is CSVWTGGGYEQYF. The J gene is TRBJ2-7, the V gene TRBV29-1, with 11 bases lining up with TRBD1. The ends lost 5 bases at V and 3 bases at J; junction bases unmatched: 3. This CDR3 contains 13 residues. Germline CDR1 and CDR2: SQVTM and ANQGSEA.

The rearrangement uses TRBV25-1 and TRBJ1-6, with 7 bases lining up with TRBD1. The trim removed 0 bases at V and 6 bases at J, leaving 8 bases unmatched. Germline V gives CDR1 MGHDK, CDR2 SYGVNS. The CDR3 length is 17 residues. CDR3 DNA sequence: TGTGCCAGCAGTGAATATACAGGGGCCCGATTTAATTCACCCCTCCACTTT. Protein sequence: CASSEYTGARFNSPLHF.

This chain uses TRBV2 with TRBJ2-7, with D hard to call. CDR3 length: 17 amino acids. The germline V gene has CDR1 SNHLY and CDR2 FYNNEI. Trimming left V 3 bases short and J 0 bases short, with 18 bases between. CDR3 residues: CASSDVSSIPGSYEQYF. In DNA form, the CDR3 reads TGTGCCAGCAGTGACGTGAGCTCGATACCAGGCTCCTACGAGCAGTACTTC.

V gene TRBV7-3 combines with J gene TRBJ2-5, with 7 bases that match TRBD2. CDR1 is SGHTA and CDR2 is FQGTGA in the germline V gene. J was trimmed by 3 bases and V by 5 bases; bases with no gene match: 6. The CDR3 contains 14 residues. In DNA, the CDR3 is TGTGCCAGCAGCCGTGATGGGGGGGAAGAGACCCAGTACTTC. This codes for CASSRDGGEETQYF.

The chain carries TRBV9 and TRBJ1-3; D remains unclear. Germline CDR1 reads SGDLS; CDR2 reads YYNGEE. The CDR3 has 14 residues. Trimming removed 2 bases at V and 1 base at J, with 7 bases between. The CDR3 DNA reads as TGTGCCAGCAGCGTTGCGGGGTCTGGAAACACCATATATTTT. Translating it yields CASSVAGSGNTIYF.

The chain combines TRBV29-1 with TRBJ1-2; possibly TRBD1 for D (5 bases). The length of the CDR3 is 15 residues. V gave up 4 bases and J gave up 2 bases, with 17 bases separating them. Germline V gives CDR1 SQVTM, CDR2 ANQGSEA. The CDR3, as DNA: TGCAGCGTTGTTGGGCCCCAGGGATTCAACTATGGCTACACCTTC. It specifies CSVVGPQGFNYGYTF.